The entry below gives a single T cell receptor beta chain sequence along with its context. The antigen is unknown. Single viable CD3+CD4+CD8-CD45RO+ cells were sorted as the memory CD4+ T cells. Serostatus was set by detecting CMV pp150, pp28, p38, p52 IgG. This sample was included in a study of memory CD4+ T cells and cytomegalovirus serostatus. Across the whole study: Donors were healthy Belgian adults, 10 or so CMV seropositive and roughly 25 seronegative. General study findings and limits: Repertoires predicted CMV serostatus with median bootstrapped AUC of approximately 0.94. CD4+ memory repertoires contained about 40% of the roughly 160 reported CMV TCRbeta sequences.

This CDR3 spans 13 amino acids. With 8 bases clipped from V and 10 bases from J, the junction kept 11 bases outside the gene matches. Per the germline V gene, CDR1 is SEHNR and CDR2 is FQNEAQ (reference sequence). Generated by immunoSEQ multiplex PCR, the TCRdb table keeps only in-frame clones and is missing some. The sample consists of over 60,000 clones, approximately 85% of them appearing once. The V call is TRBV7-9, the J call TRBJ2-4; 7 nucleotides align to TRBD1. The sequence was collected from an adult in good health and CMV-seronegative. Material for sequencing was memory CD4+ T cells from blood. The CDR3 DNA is TGTGCCAGCGACGGCCCGGACAGGTCGATTCAGTACTTC. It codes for CASDGPDRSIQYF.